This TCR beta chain was found in a study of cytomegalovirus exposure and HLA in healthy donors. The CDR3 is made up of 16 amino acids. Germline V gene data show CDR1 as SGHAT and CDR2 as FQNNGV. Trimming took 4 bases from V and 6 from J; bases not matched to a gene: 8. Sequencing was performed with immunoSEQ multiplex PCR; in TCRdb, only in-frame clones are kept and a portion is missing. In the table there are over 200,000 clones, roughly 87% of which are singletons. This clone was counted once. The sequenced material came from PBMCs. This receptor was obtained from a woman under 30 in good health and CMV-seropositive. V is TRBV11-2 and J is TRBJ2-7, with 14 nucleotides matching TRBD2. The CDR3 DNA reads TGTGCCAGCAGCTCCACAAGACTAGCGGGAGGGGGCGAGCAGTACTTC. Its protein is CASSSTRLAGGGEQYF.